This T cell receptor (beta chain) was observed in a study of T cells in Graves' hyperthyroidism and ophthalmopathy. Researchers took RNA transcripts and amplified the TCR beta CDR3 regions from them. Carried out on the TCR CDR3, a first-round RT-PCR used the HTBI primer set. From the multiplex PCR reads, TCRdb called clonotypes with MiXCR, one entry per CDR3 protein. The data show roughly 350,000 distinct CDR3 sequences, with about 14% seen just once and about 19% held by the top ten. Study-level results: Also found in blood were most expanded thyroid clonotypes above 0.001. In simple terms, a model built on 13 V-J features told ophthalmopathy apart from stable hyperthyroidism.

This clonotype was counted many times. The antigen is unknown. Thyroid ultrasound, orbital computed tomography, clinical symptoms, and serum thyroxine and TRAb underpinned diagnoses. The authors took PBMCs from roughly 10 ml fresh peripheral blood. The material sequenced was blood. This TCR derives from a woman aged 25 to 39 with Graves' ophthalmopathy.

CDR3 sequence: CASRDRSPGELFF. DNA for the CDR3: TGTGCCAGCAGGGACAGGTCTCCCGGGGAGCTGTTTTTT. The V gene is TRBV2, the J gene TRBJ2-2; 7 nucleotides match TRBD1. Germline V gene data show CDR1 as SNHLY and CDR2 as FYNNEI. V lost 6 bases and J lost 6; bases outside the gene matches: 4. This CDR3 has 13 residues. Variable domain in full (rest from reference TRBV2 and TRBJ2-2): EPEVTQTPSHQVTQMGQEVILRCVPISNHLYFYWYRQILGQKVEFLVSFYNNEISEKSEIFDDQFSVERPDGSNFTLKIRSTKLEDSAMYFCASRDRSPGELFFGEGSRLTVL.